This T cell receptor beta chain was identified during a study of beta chain features in type 1 diabetes. Whole-study results and caveats: Across all four CD4+ subsets, people with type 1 diabetes showed modestly shorter TCRB CDR3s.

A single heparinised blood sample, averaging approximately 110 mL, was obtained per donor. The isolated RNA, all of it, was reverse transcribed, so expressed TCRB transcripts were what got sequenced. Naive, central memory and regulatory T cell samples averaged roughly 3.5 million immunoSEQ reads each. Libraries were prepared by immunoSEQ multiplex PCR; TCRdb keeps only in-frame clonotypes and omits some of them. Of some 130,000 clones in the sample, about 10% are singletons; the top ten hold around 0.79%. V was clipped by 0 bases and J by 5 bases; unmatched bases: 4. Germline CDR1 SGHRS, CDR2 YFSETQ. This CDR3 region has 15 residues. This clone was detected only a few times. Its antigen is unknown.

The J gene is TRBJ2-7, the V gene TRBV5-1, with 11 positions matching TRBD1. This sequence was found in a man in his thirties or forties with type 1 diabetes. Sequenced material: central memory CD4+ T cells from blood. The CDR3 DNA reads as TGCGCCAGCAGCTTGGGGACAGGGGGCATCCACGAGCAGTACTTC. It encodes CASSLGTGGIHEQYF. Filled out from reference TRBV5-1 and TRBJ2-7, the complete variable domain reads KAGVTQTPRYLIKTRGQQVTLSCSPISGHRSVSWYQQTPGQGLQFLFEYFSETQRNKGNFPGRFSGRQFSNSRSEMNVSTLELGDSALYLCASSLGTGGIHEQYFGPGTRLTVT.